This T cell receptor beta chain was retrieved from a study of vaccination and CD4 T cells after COVID-19. At the level of the study: Post-vaccination samples were procured at a median of approximately 72 days following dose two (range 14 to 241). Researchers treated cells with overlapping spike peptides taken from SARS-CoV-2, HCoV-NL63, HCoV-OC43 and HCoV-229E.

Scientists ran DNA taken from cultured CD4+ T cells through the Oncomine TCR Beta short-read assay for sequencing. TCRdb processed the PCR reads anew with MiXCR; each CDR3 protein has one entry. The sample includes about 14,000 distinct CDR3 sequences, 40% seen only once; the top ten take about 10%. Only a few counts were recorded for this clonotype. The antigen is not known. The V and J ends lost 5 bases and 9 bases, in that order; junction bases with no gene match: 12. Per the germline V gene, CDR1 is SGHTA and CDR2 is FQGTGA. The CDR3 contains 15 residues. Treatment in this sample: approximately 10-day PBMC culture with coronavirus spike peptide pools or control peptides (ViraFEST assay). ViraFEST relied on peptide pools to expand antigen-specific T cells; the TCRs were sequenced afterward.

Sequenced material: CD4+ T cells from blood, cultured in vitro. The chain uses TRBV7-3 and TRBJ2-3, with TRBD1 matching over 9 bases. The receptor's source is a human donor who had recovered from COVID-19. CDR3: CASSARQGGKGTQYF. The CDR3 coding sequence is TGTGCCAGCAGCGCCCGACAGGGGGGTAAGGGAACGCAGTATTTT.